This is a list of T cell receptor beta chains from one sample in a study of T cells expressing NK-cell markers. One entry per CDR3 protein, without DNA, is what TCRdb gives after re-calling the 5' RACE reads. The sample has about 460,000 distinct CDR3 sequences. Sequenced material: blood T cells: a sorted CD56 or NKG2C T cell subset, CD4+ or CD8+ T cells, or bulk PBMC T cells (not recorded which). These receptors originate from a woman aged 50 to 60 in good health. CDR3s include the opening cysteine and the closing phenylalanine or tryptophan.

V	J	CDR3
TRBV30	TRBJ1-3	CAWSVSFSTRSTIYF
TRBV7-9	TRBJ1-3	CASRAGVSGNTIYF
TRBV20-1	TRBJ2-1	CSADGTSGRVDEQFF
TRBV7-9	TRBJ2-5	CASRKTSGGTQYF
TRBV5-5	TRBJ2-5	CASSPGQGRETQYF
TRBV6-2/TRBV6-3	TRBJ2-1	CASRGEGGEQFF
TRBV19	TRBJ1-5	CASSLRGGTQHF
TRBV20-1	TRBJ2-1	CSAPIASRLRNEQFF
TRBV25-1	TRBJ1-2	CASSESGGLGYGYTF
TRBV21-1	TRBJ1-2	CASSKFDRVLYGYPF
TRBV12-3/TRBV12-4	TRBJ2-6	CASTGNRGHPGANVLTF
TRBV5-6	TRBJ2-1	CASSSAPGRGYNEQFF
TRBV3-1	TRBJ2-6	CASSQGDHLGASGANVLTF
TRBV30	TRBJ2-3	CAWSSARTDTQYF
TRBV20-1	TRBJ2-3	CSAWTSGRPDTQYF
TRBV5-1	TRBJ2-7	CASSLPGPDSEQYF
TRBV10-1	TRBJ2-3	CATSLSGGTDTQYF
TRBV7-9	TRBJ2-5	CASSLTGAWKETQYF
TRBV27	TRBJ2-7	CASRTGAYEQYF
TRBV28	TRBJ2-3	CASSPGGGRTDTQYF
TRBV14	TRBJ2-7	CASSHLGLAPSYEQYF
TRBV20-1	TRBJ2-1	CSAAEAGRVNEQFF
TRBV3-1	TRBJ2-7	CASSRPRRDGNYEQYF
TRBV27	TRBJ2-1	CASTTLAGIYNEQFF
TRBV2	TRBJ1-5	CASLGGKPNQPQHF
TRBV11-3	TRBJ2-3	CASSKSGLTDTQYF
TRBV10-3	TRBJ1-1	CAIKQDRAEAFF
TRBV10-3	TRBJ1-1	CAISESGGPEAFF
TRBV20-1	TRBJ2-3	CSASFSLAPRDTQYF
TRBV25-1	TRBJ1-5	CASSGGGVWGQPQHF
TRBV7-9	TRBJ2-3	CASSKTSGMDTQYF
TRBV5-1	TRBJ2-1	CASSSGLAGTNVNEQFF
TRBV14	TRBJ2-2	CASSRLGLVGGGNTGELFF
TRBV19	TRBJ2-7	CATSQVPYDQYF
TRBV7-3	TRBJ2-3	CASSLNRADTQYF
TRBV20-1	TRBJ2-3	CSAGGGGVSTGTDTQYF
TRBV6-2/TRBV6-3	TRBJ2-2	CASTIRGELFF
TRBV20-1	TRBJ2-5	CSARGAGTTQETQYF
TRBV20-1	TRBJ1-2	CSATNRFRLGYTF
TRBV24-1	TRBJ1-1	CATSVQQGRTEAFF
TRBV20-1	TRBJ2-1	CSAYGTSRNNEQFF
TRBV12-3/TRBV12-4	TRBJ2-1	CASSEPRGLEFF
TRBV6-5	TRBJ2-3	CASSHPGQGTDTQYF
TRBV2	TRBJ2-1	CASSDWDSLYNEQFF
TRBV27	TRBJ1-5	CASSPRGERQPQHF
TRBV5-6	TRBJ2-3	CASSPRTVTDTQYF
TRBV5-1	TRBJ2-3	CASSFARLADTQYF
TRBV5-1	TRBJ1-6	CASSLGFVGSSSPLHF
TRBV29-1	TRBJ1-2	CSVSGRTINYGYTF